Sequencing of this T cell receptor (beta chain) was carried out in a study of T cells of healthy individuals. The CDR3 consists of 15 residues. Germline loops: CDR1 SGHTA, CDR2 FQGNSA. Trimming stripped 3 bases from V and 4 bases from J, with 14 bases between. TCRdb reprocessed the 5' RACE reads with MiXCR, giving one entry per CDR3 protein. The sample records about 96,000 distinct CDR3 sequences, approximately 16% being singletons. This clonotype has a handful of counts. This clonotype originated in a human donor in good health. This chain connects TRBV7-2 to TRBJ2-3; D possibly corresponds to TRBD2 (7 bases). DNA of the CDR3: TGTGCCAGCAGCTTGGCCCGGGGGGCGGCAGATACGCAGTATTTT. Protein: CASSLARGAADTQYF.